This T cell receptor (beta chain) was observed in a study of T cell responses to AZD1222 COVID-19 vaccine. Worth noting for this clone: Its antigen is not identified.

The V end was cut by 1 base, the J end by 3 bases, with 9 bases between. The CDR3 contains 15 residues. Germline loops: CDR1 LNHNV, CDR2 YYDKDF (reference sequence). Findings and limits, study-wide: No repertoire was sampled before or during the peak T cell response, only after it. Unmutated regions of variants are reportedly targeted by nearly half of spike-specific TCRs.

The repertoire was sequenced with immunoSEQ multiplex PCR; TCRdb's copy has only in-frame clones and lacks some. The sample consists of 110,000 to 150,000 clones, just over 90% of them appearing once. This chain joins TRBV15 and TRBJ1-4; D ambiguous. The clonotype comes from an adult in good health. The sample here was peripheral blood, taken on day 0 of AZD1222 vaccination. The CDR3 here is CATSRAGNSNEKLFF. The CDR3 DNA is TGTGCCACCAGCAGAGCTGGGAATTCTAATGAAAAACTGTTTTTT.